The present T cell receptor (beta chain) was sequenced within a study of PD-1 blockade in classical Hodgkin lymphoma. Trimming took 0 bases from V and 0 from J, leaving 11 bases between them. This CDR3 is 16 amino acids long. The germline CDR1 and CDR2 sequences are SGHRS and YFSETQ. Repertoires were generated with immunoSEQ multiplex PCR, while TCRdb's copy carries only in-frame clones and drops some. The data contain tens of thousands of clones, around 80% of them seen just once; the ten biggest clones take up over 8%. Time point meaning: cycle 4 day 1 (C4D1), after five to seven weeks of nivolumab. Following autologous stem cell transplantation, relapse occurred in every patient, and exposure to brentuximab vedotin varied.

The chain links TRBV5-1 to TRBJ2-3, with D possibly matching TRBD1 (6 bases). This clonotype was sampled from a human donor with classical Hodgkin lymphoma. The source was peripheral blood mononuclear cells (PBMCs), collected before the fourth cycle of nivolumab. CDR3 in amino acids: CASSLGGRASTDTQYF. CDR3 nucleotides: TGCGCCAGCAGCTTGGGGGGGCGGGCAAGCACAGATACGCAGTATTTT.